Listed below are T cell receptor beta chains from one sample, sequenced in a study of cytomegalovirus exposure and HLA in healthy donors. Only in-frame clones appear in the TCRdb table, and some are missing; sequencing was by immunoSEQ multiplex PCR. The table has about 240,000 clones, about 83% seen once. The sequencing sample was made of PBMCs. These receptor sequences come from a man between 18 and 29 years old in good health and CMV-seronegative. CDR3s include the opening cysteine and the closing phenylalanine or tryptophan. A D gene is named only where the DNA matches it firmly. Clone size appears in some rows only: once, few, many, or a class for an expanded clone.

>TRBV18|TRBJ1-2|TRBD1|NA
CASSPGTGLGYGYTF
TGTGCCAGCTCACCCGGGACAGGGCTGGGGTATGGCTACACCTTC
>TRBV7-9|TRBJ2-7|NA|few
CASSLDPLREQYF
TGTGCCAGCAGCTTAGACCCATTGAGGGAGCAGTACTTC
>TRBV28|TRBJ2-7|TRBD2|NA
CASSRPTSGTPYEQYF
TGTGCCAGCAGTCGACCGACTAGCGGCACCCCCTACGAGCAGTACTTC
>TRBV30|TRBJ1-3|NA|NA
CAWGATDSGNTIYF
TGTGCCTGGGGGGCGACAGACTCTGGAAACACCATATATTTT
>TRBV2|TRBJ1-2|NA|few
CASSDTEYYGYTF
TGTGCCAGCAGTGACACAGAATACTATGGCTACACCTTC
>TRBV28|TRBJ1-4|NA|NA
CAGRRKLFF
TGTGCCGGGCGAAGAAAACTGTTTTTT
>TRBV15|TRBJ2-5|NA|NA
CATSRDVGVAEATQYF
TGTGCCACCAGCAGAGACGTCGGCGTAGCGGAAGCGACCCAGTACTTC
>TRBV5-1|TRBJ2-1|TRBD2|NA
CASSLGRLAGDPNEQFF
TGCGCCAGCAGCTTGGGTCGACTAGCGGGAGATCCTAATGAGCAGTTCTTC
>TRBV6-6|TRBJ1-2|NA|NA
CASSYRRGGSYGYTF
TGTGCCAGCAGTTACAGGCGGGGGGGGAGCTATGGCTACACCTTC
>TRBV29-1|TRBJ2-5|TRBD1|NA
CSVRQGKETQYF
TGCAGCGTGAGACAGGGTAAAGAGACCCAGTACTTC
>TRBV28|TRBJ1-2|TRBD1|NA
CASSRPGQVGQSYGYTF
TGTGCCAGCAGTCGTCCGGGACAGGTCGGTCAAAGCTATGGCTACACCTTC
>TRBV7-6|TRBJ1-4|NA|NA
CASSSLPIRFLNEKLFF
TGTGCCAGCAGCTCCTTGCCTATCCGTTTCTTAAATGAAAAACTTTTTTTT
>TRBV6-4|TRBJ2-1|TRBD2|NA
CASSPLAGENNEQFF
TGTGCCAGCAGCCCTCTGGCGGGGGAAAACAATGAGCAGTTCTTC
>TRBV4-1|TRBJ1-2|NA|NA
CASSQKSNYGYTF
TGCGCCAGCAGCCAAAAATCAAACTATGGCTACACCTTC
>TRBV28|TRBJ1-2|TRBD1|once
CASGRGAGTGGNYGYTF
TGTGCCAGCGGGCGTGGGGCGGGGACAGGGGGTAACTATGGCTACACCTTC
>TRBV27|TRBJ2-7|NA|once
CASSPRPYEQYF
TGTGCCAGCAGTCCCCGTCCCTACGAGCAGTACTTC
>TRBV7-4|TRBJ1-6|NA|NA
CASSLEEVPGHSPLHF
TGTGCCAGCAGCTTAGAGGAAGTTCCGGGTCATTCACCCCTCCACTTT
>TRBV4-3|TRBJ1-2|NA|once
CASSPPGTNYGYTF
TGCGCCAGCAGCCCCCCAGGGACAAACTATGGCTACACCTTC
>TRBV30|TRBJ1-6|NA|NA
CAWSVWRTSSYNSPLHF
TGTGCCTGGAGTGTGTGGAGAACTAGCTCCTATAATTCACCCCTCCACTTT